This passage covers 4 T cell receptor beta chains from one sample sequenced in a study of T cell changes during pregnancy in multiple sclerosis. The protocol was immunoSEQ multiplex PCR, while the TCRdb copy is restricted to in-frame clones and leaves out a portion. Of about 76,000 clones detected, around 93% appear once; the ten largest clones hold approximately 2.5%. Sequencing was performed on peripheral blood, taken in the second trimester of pregnancy. The origin of the receptors is a female donor with multiple sclerosis, enrolled in a pregnancy study.

This clone was seen only once. This rearrangement joins TRBV20-1 to TRBJ1-2, with unresolved D. The V and J ends lost 5 bases and 8 bases respectively, with 9 bases between them. Germline CDR1 reads DFQATT; CDR2 reads SNEGSKA (reference sequence). The CDR3 covers 10 residues. The CDR3 coding sequence is TGCAGTGCTTCAATGGGCGGCTACACCTTC. Amino acid sequence: CSASMGGYTF.

The CDR3 is CASSAGLRTYEQYF. CDR3 nucleotide sequence: TGTGCCAGCAGCGCGGGACTCCGGACCTACGAGCAGTACTTC. V is TRBV9 and J is TRBJ2-7, with a possible D match to TRBD2 (6 bases). The CDR3 is made up of 14 amino acids. Trimming left V 3 bases short and J 2 bases short, with 12 bases between. Germline V gene lookup returns CDR1 SGDLS and CDR2 YYNGEE.

The J gene is TRBJ1-1, the V gene TRBV6-1; D unclear. V gave up 2 bases and J gave up 2 bases, with 9 bases separating them. This CDR3 has 14 amino acids. Germline V gene lookup returns CDR1 MNHNS and CDR2 SASEGT. Here the CDR3 DNA reads TGTGCCAGCAGTGAATTGCGGGTCAACACTGAAGCTTTCTTT. Protein sequence: CASSELRVNTEAFF.

The V and J genes are TRBV5-1 and TRBJ2-5; D may be TRBD2 (5 bases). The CDR3 contains 15 residues. V was clipped by 6 bases and J by 5 bases, with 20 bases between them. Germline-derived CDR1 and CDR2 are SGHRS and YFSETQ. CDR3 sequence: CASTRGHSGAETQYF. The CDR3 DNA is TGCGCCAGCACTCGGGGTCATTCGGGCGCTGAGACCCAGTACTTC.